In this sample, the clone carrying this TCR beta chain turned up many times. The antigen is undetermined. The lymph nodes were axillary draining lymph nodes from breast cancer patients. This record comes from a study of breast tumors, draining lymph nodes, adjacent tissues. Regarding the study as a whole: Most tumor T cells seemingly derive from lymph node, then expand in tumor. Tumor TCR diversity was below lymph nodes but above nontumor tissue.

MiXCR was run by TCRdb on the multiplex PCR reads, yielding one entry per CDR3 protein. The sample has roughly 100,000 distinct CDR3 sequences, more than 30% seen once. V lost 4 bases and J lost 4; bases outside the gene matches: 7. The V gene's germline CDR1 is SGHTA and CDR2 FQGNSA. This CDR3 is built from 15 residues. The chain carries TRBV7-2 and TRBJ2-5; 9 bases agree with TRBD1. This sequence was found in a female donor with breast cancer. Some clones in this sample may be carry-over from other donors' samples. Sequencing input: axillary lymph node tissue. Written as DNA, the CDR3 is TGTGCCAGCAGCTCGGACAGGGGTCATTCAGAGACCCAGTACTTC. Its protein product is CASSSDRGHSETQYF.